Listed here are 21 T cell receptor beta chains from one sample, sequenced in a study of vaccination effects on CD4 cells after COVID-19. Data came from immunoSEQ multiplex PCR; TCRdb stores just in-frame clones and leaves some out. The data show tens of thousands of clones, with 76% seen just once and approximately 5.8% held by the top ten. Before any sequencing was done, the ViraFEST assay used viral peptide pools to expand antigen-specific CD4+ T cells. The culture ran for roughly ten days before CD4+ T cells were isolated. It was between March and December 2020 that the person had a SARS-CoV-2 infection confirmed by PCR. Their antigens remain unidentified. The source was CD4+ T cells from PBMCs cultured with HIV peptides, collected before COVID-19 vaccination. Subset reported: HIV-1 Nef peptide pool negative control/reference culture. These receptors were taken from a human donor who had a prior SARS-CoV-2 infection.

The CDR3 sequence: CASSVEQGPYEQYF. For the CDR3, the DNA is TGTGCCAGCAGCGTAGAACAGGGGCCCTACGAGCAGTACTTC. The chain recombines TRBV9 with TRBJ2-7; 7 bases are a match to TRBD1. Germline V lookup: CDR1 SGDLS, CDR2 YYNGEE. This CDR3 has 14 residues. V was pared by 0 bases and J by 2 bases, with 2 bases of the junction left unmatched.

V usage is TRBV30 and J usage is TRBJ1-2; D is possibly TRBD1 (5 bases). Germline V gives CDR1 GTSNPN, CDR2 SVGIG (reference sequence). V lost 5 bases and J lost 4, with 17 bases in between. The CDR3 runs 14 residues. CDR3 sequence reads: CAWGAGIGAYGYTF. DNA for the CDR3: TGTGCCTGGGGGGCTGGGATCGGGGCCTATGGCTACACCTTC.

The CDR3 DNA is TGTGCCAGCAGGGACCGGACAGGGAGCAATCAGCCCCAGCATTTT. This codes for CASRDRTGSNQPQHF. The chain combines TRBV2 with TRBJ1-5; 8 bases fit TRBD1. The CDR3 is 15 residues long. Germline V gives CDR1 SNHLY, CDR2 FYNNEI. V gave up 6 bases and J gave up 1 base; unmatched junction bases: 5.

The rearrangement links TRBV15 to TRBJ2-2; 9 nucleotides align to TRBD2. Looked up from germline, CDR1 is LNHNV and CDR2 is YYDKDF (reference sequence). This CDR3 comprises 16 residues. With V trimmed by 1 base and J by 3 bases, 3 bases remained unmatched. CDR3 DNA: TGTGCCACCAGCAGAGTGCGGGAGGGGTACACCGGGGAGCTGTTTTTT. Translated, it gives CATSRVREGYTGELFF.

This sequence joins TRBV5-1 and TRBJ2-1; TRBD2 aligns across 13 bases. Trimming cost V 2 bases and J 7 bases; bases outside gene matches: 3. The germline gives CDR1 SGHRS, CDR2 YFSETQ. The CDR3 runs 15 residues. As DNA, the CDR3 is TGCGCCAGCAGCTTCGGACTAGCGGGGGAGAATGAGCAGTTCTTC. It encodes CASSFGLAGENEQFF.

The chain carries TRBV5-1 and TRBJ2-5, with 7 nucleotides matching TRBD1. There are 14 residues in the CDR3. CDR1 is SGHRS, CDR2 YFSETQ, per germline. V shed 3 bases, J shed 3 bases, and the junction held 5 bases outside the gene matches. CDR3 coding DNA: TGCGCCAGCAGCTCGGGACAGCCTAAAGAGACCCAGTACTTC. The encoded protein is CASSSGQPKETQYF.

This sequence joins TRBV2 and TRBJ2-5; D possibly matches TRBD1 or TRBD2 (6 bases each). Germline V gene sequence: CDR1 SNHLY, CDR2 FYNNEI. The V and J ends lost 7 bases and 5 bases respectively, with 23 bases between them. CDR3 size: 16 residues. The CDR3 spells CASTRFTGGSGETQYF. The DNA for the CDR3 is TGTGCCAGCACCCGTTTCACCGGGGGCTCTGGGGAGACCCAGTACTTC.

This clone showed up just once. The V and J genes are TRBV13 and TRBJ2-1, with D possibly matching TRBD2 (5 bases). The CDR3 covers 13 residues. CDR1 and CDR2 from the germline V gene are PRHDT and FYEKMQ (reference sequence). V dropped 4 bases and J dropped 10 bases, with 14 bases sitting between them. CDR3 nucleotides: TGTGCCAGCAGCTCCTTAGCGATCCCGGAGCAGTTCTTC. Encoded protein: CASSSLAIPEQFF.

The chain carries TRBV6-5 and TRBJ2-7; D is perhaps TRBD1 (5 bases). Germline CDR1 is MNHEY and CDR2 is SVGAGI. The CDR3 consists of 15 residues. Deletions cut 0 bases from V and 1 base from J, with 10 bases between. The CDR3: CASSYSGVGSYEQYF. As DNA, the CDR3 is TGTGCCAGCAGTTACTCAGGGGTCGGATCCTACGAGCAGTACTTC.

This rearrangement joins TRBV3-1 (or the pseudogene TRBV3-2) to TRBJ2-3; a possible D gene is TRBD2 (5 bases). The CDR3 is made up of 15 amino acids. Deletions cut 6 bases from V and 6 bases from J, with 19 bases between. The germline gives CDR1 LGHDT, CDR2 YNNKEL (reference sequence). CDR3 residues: CASRRMGADTDTQYF. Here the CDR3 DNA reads TGTGCCAGCAGGCGTATGGGAGCCGACACTGATACGCAGTATTTT.

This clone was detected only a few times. CDR3 nucleotides: TGTGCCACCAGCAGAGGGGGCACAGATACGCAGTATTTT. Translating it yields CATSRGGTDTQYF. The J gene is TRBJ2-3, the V gene TRBV15; D gene uncertain. Germline-derived CDR1 and CDR2 are LNHNV and YYDKDF (reference sequence). With 1 base removed from V and 1 base from J, the gap between germline ends came to 3 bases. This CDR3 comprises 13 residues.

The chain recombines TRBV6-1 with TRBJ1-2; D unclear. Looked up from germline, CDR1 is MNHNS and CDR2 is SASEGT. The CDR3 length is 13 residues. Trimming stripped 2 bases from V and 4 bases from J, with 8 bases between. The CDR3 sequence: CASSEMFSYGYTF. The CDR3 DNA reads TGTGCCAGCAGTGAAATGTTTAGCTATGGCTACACCTTC.

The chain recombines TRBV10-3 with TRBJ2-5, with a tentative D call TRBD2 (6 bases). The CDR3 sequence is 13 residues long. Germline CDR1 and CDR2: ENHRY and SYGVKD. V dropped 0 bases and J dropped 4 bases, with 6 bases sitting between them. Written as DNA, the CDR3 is TGTGCCATCAGTGAGTCCGGGGGAGAGACCCAGTACTTC. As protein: CAISESGGETQYF.

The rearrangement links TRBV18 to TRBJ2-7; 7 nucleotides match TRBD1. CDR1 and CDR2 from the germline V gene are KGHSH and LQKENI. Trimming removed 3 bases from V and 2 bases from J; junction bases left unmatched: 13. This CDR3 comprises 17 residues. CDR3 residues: CASSPFPRGQRPYEQYF. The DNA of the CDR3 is TGTGCCAGCTCACCGTTTCCCCGGGGACAGCGTCCCTACGAGCAGTACTTC.

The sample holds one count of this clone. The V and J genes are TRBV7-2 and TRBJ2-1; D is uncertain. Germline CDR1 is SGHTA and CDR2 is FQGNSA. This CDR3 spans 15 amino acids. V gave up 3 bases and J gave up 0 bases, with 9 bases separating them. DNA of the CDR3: TGTGCCAGCAGCTTGGACCCCGACTCCTACAATGAGCAGTTCTTC. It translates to CASSLDPDSYNEQFF.

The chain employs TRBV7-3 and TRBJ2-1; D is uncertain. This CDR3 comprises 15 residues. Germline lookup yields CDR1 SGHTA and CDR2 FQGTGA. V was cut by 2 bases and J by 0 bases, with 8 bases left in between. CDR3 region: CASSLAFSSYNEQFF. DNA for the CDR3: TGTGCCAGCAGCTTAGCTTTCAGCTCCTACAATGAGCAGTTCTTC.

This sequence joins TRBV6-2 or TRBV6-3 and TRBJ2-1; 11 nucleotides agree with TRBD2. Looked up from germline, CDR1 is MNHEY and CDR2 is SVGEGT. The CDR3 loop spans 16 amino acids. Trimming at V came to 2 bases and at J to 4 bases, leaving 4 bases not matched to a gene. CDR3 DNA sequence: TGTGCCAGCAGTTACCGGACTAGCGGGTTTTACAATGAGCAGTTCTTC. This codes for CASSYRTSGFYNEQFF.

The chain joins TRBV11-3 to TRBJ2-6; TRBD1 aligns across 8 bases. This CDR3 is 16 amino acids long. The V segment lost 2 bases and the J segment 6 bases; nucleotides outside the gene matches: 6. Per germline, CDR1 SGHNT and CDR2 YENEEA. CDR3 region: CASSLSGGPAANVLTF. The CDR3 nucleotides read TGTGCCAGCAGCTTATCAGGGGGCCCAGCGGCCAACGTCCTGACTTTC. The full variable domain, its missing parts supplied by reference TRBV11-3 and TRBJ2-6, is EAGVVQSPRYKIIEKKQPVAFWCNPISGHNTLYWYLQNLGQGPELLIRYENEEAVDDSQLPKDRFSAERLKGVDSTLKIQPAELGDSAVYLCASSLSGGPAANVLTFGAGSRLTVL.

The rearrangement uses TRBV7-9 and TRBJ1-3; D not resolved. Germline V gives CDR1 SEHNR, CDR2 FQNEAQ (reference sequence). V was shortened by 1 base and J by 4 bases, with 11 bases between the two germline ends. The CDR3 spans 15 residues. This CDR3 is CASSLEVAYGNTIYF. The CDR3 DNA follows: TGTGCCAGCAGCTTAGAGGTAGCTTACGGAAACACCATATATTTT.

The CDR3 region is CASSPRLAGNTGELFF. As DNA, the CDR3 is TGTGCCAGCAGCCCTCGACTAGCGGGGAACACCGGGGAGCTGTTTTTT. The gene calls are TRBV7-3 and TRBJ2-2, with 10 bases that match TRBD2. After removal of 5 bases from V and 1 base from J, the junction contained 4 bases not matched to a gene. The CDR3 length is 16 residues. Germline V gives CDR1 SGHTA, CDR2 FQGTGA.

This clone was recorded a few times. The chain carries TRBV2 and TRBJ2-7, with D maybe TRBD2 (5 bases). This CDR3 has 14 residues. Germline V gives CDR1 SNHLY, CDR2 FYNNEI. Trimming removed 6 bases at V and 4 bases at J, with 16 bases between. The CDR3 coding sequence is TGTGCCAGCAGGGAGAGGACTCGCTTATACGAGCAGTACTTC. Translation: CASRERTRLYEQYF.